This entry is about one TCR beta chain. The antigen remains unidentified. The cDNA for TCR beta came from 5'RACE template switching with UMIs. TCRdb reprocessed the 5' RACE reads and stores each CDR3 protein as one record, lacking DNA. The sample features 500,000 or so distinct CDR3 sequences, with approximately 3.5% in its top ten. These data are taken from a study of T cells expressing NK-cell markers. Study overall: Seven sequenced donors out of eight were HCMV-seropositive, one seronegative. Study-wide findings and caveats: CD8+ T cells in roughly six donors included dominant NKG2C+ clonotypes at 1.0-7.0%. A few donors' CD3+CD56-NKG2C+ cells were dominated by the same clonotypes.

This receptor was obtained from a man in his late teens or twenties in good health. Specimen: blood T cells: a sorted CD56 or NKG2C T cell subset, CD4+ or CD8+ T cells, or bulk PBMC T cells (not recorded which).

Here the CDR3 reads CASSLGQGGYTDTQYF. This chain links TRBV28 with TRBJ2-3; TCRdb's assignment of TRBD1 cannot be checked, as there is no DNA. The germline V gene encodes CDR1 MDHEN and CDR2 SYDVKM. The CDR3 has 16 residues. The full variable domain, rest sourced from reference TRBV28 and TRBJ2-3, is DVKVTQSSRYLVKRTGEKVFLECVQDMDHENMFWYRQDPGLGLRLIYFSYDVKMKEKGDIPEGYSVSREKKERFSLILESASTNQTSMYLCASSLGQGGYTDTQYFGPGTRLTVL.